This T cell receptor beta chain originates from a study of OX40 agonist ivuxolimab in advanced cancers. Study overall: Patients were given ivuxolimab, an antibody that agonizes OX40 (CD134). Those treated in dose escalation had hepatocellular carcinoma, melanoma, renal cell cancer or head and neck cancer.

TCRdb's copy holds only in-frame clones and misses some; the assay was immunoSEQ multiplex PCR. The data hold 95,000 to 100,000 clones, with roughly four fifths observed a single time. Concerning this clone itself: What it recognizes is unknown.

Peripheral blood came from all dose cohorts at three timepoints. V gave up 3 bases and J gave up 5 bases, with 14 bases separating them. CDR1 is SGHTA, CDR2 FQGNSA, per germline. The CDR3 has 14 residues. Study findings and constraints: At 0.1 to 3.0 mg/kg, clonal expansion of CD4+ and CD8+ blood T cells had occurred by week 6.

The TCR originated in an adult with an advanced solid tumor such as melanoma, head and neck, liver or kidney cancer. The material was CD4+ or CD8+ T cells sorted from blood, obtained in a trial of the OX40 agonist ivuxolimab. The gene calls are TRBV7-2 and TRBJ2-7; D is uncertain. The CDR3 DNA reads TGTGCCAGCAGCTTCTCAGAGCTGGTCCACGAGCAGTACTTC. It translates to CASSFSELVHEQYF. The complete variable domain, with remaining parts taken from reference TRBV7-2 and TRBJ2-7, reads GAGVSQSPSNKVTEKGKDVELRCDPISGHTALYWYRQSLGQGLEFLIYFQGNSAPDKSGLPSDRFSAERTGGSVSTLTIQRTQQEDSAVYLCASSFSELVHEQYFGPGTRLTVT.